The clone carrying this T cell receptor beta chain has just one count. These data belong to a study of regulatory T cells in long-lasting Graves disease. The CDR3 contains 15 residues. V was trimmed by 1 base and J by 7 bases, leaving 15 bases between them. Germline lookup yields CDR1 SGDLS and CDR2 YYNGEE. iRepertoire HTBI primers and Arm-PCR of CDR3 regions built TCR beta libraries. One entry per CDR3 protein results from TCRdb running MiXCR on the multiplex PCR reads. The repertoire includes roughly 400,000 distinct CDR3 sequences, approximately 22% of them detected once, and about 13% sits in the top ten. As for time point: persistent/refractory GD, antithyroid drugs over 5 years with positive TRAb. The authors made the TCR library using RNA they extracted from PBMCs.

This receptor was taken from a female donor with Graves disease. The chain has TRBV9 and TRBJ1-5; unclear D gene. Sequencing used peripheral blood mononuclear cells (PBMCs), obtained when the disease was refractory, from a patient treated with antithyroid drugs. CDR3 in DNA: TGTGCCAGCAGCGTAAGTGCAGGCCTTGGGCAGCCCCAGCATTTT. Amino acid sequence: CASSVSAGLGQPQHF.